Listed below are T cell receptor beta chains from one sample, sequenced in a study of molecular identifiers for immune sequencing clone quantification. MiXCR, run by TCRdb on the PCR reads, gives a single entry per CDR3 protein. Of approximately 590,000 distinct CDR3 sequences listed, about 25% are singletons. Specimen: naive CD8+ T cells from blood, with Jurkat cell RNA spiked in. Source of these receptors: a human donor in good health. Some libraries in this study had Jurkat cell RNA spiked in. Each CDR3 is given with its conserved first and last residue. A D gene is named only where the DNA matches it firmly.

TRBJ2-5,-,TRBV12-3/TRBV12-4,CASSLVAGGQTQYF
TRBJ2-7,-,TRBV6-1,CASRDRVSYEQYF
TRBJ1-1,-,TRBV28,CASSFRGNTEAFF
TRBJ2-7,-,TRBV7-2,CASSPIGGRRYF
TRBJ1-2,-,TRBV12-3/TRBV12-4,CASSSPLTSNYGYTF
TRBJ2-3,-,TRBV5-6,CASSEALDGRTDTQYF
TRBJ2-2,TRBD2,TRBV5-4,CASSLPGGPIGELFF
TRBJ2-1,-,TRBV5-6,CASSTSGGDYNEQFF
TRBJ2-3,-,TRBV6-2/TRBV6-3,CASSPGGSSADTQYF
TRBJ2-1,-,TRBV27,CPSSLDVENEQFF
TRBJ1-1,-,TRBV5-4,CASTESGAEAFF
TRBJ2-7,-,TRBV4-3,CASRARGSSLEQYF
TRBJ2-5,-,TRBV4-3,CASSQGVTPTGLETQYF
TRBJ2-1,-,TRBV7-9,CASSLVDYVYNEQFF
TRBJ2-1,-,TRBV19,CASSITGAREQLF
TRBJ2-5,TRBD1,TRBV11-2,CASSPGQASLQETQYF
TRBJ2-2,-,TRBV19,CATEPYDTGELFF
TRBJ1-4,-,TRBV12-3/TRBV12-4,CASSSGVGYEKLFF
TRBJ1-3,-,TRBV5-1,CASSPGLHSGNTIYF
TRBJ1-1,-,TRBV10-2,CASRETVAEAFF
TRBJ1-5,TRBD1,TRBV12-3/TRBV12-4,CASSMDRSGQPQHF
TRBJ1-4,TRBD1,TRBV7-9,CASSFDRVYEKLFF
TRBJ2-3,TRBD2,TRBV7-3,CASSFYSGRGTDTQYF
TRBJ2-2,-,TRBV6-5,CASSPQGGESTGELFF
TRBJ2-7,TRBD2,TRBV28,CASTLGGTHYEQYF
TRBJ1-1,-,TRBV20-1,CSARVNSAYVKAFF
TRBJ1-4,-,TRBV6-6,CASSSTGRTNEKLFF
TRBJ2-3,TRBD1,TRBV6-2/TRBV6-3,CASSQGTDTDTQYF
TRBJ1-1,-,TRBV6-2/TRBV6-3,CASTLTGQEMNTEAFF